One and the same sample provided the 14 T cell receptor beta chains below, sequenced in a study of cytotoxic CD8 clonotypes in ibrutinib-treated CLL. Clones were read by immunoSEQ multiplex PCR, and TCRdb kept only the in-frame ones, dropping some. Of 250,000 to 350,000 clones detected, less than 85% appear once; the ten largest clones hold about 5%. The sequencing here drew on PBMCs, taken at disease progression, from a patient treated with ibrutinib. These receptors were obtained from a human donor with chronic lymphocytic leukemia.

On this clone itself: The same CDR3 arises from other DNA sequences in this sample as well. The CDR3 DNA reads TGTGCCAGCAGCTTAACCGGCACAGATACGCAGTATTTT. This translates into CASSLTGTDTQYF. V gene TRBV7-3 combines with J gene TRBJ2-3; D gene ambiguous. Germline-derived CDR1 and CDR2 are SGHTA and FQGTGA. V was clipped by 0 bases and J by 1 base, with 2 bases between them. The CDR3 sequence is 13 residues long. The whole variable domain, filled in from reference TRBV7-3 and TRBJ2-3, reads GAGVSQTPSNKVTEKGKYVELRCDPISGHTALYWYRQSLGQGPEFLIYFQGTGAADDSGLPNDRFFAVRPEGSVSTLKIQRTERGDSAVYLCASSLTGTDTQYFGPGTRLTVL.

The CDR3 region is CASSRPGQLDEKLFF. The CDR3 DNA reads as TGCGCCAGCAGCCGACCCGGACAACTAGATGAAAAACTGTTTTTT. V gene TRBV4-1 combines with J gene TRBJ1-4; tentative D call: TRBD1 (5 bases). The CDR3 totals 15 residues. Germline CDR1 MGHRA, CDR2 YSYEKL. Between the trimmed V and J ends, which lost 4 bases and 6 bases, there was a span of 15 bases.

The chain links TRBV6-5 to TRBJ1-1; D gene uncertain. V was clipped by 6 bases and J by 4 bases, with 12 bases between them. CDR1 and CDR2 (germline): MNHEY, SVGAGI. The CDR3 is 13 residues long. CDR3 loop: CASRVGVSTEAFF. The CDR3 bases are TGTGCCAGCAGAGTAGGAGTGAGCACTGAAGCTTTCTTT.

The chain carries TRBV12-1 and TRBJ2-7; the D call in the table, TRBD1, was not verified against the DNA. TRBV12-1 is given as a pseudogene. The CDR3 is 12 amino acids. The CDR3 region has the DNA TGTGCCAGCAAAGATCCTAGGGGCACCAGTTTCTTC. The encoded protein is CASKDPRGTSFF.

This chain joins TRBV2 and TRBJ2-7; 7 nucleotides match TRBD1. This CDR3 spans 14 amino acids. The germline V gene has CDR1 SNHLY and CDR2 FYNNEI. V lost 7 bases and J lost 4; bases outside the gene matches: 10. CDR3 sequence reads: CASKSRTGDYEQYF. CDR3 bases: TGTGCCAGCAAATCCCGGACAGGAGATTACGAGCAGTACTTC. Full variable domain (missing parts from reference TRBV2 and TRBJ2-7): EPEVTQTPSHQVTQMGQEVILRCVPISNHLYFYWYRQILGQKVEFLVSFYNNEISEKSEIFDDQFSVERPDGSNFTLKIRSTKLEDSAMYFCASKSRTGDYEQYFGPGTRLTVT.

The V call is TRBV30, the J call TRBJ1-1; D not resolved. Trimming pared 2 bases from V and 14 bases from J, leaving 21 bases between. Germline V lookup: CDR1 GTSNPN, CDR2 SVGIG (reference sequence). This CDR3 has 13 amino acids. CDR3 sequence: CAWSTHTGMSHFF. CDR3 in DNA: TGTGCCTGGAGTACTCATACGGGGATGAGCCACTTCTTT.

The table lists this clone with a count of one. This chain connects TRBV28 to TRBJ2-3; D remains unclear. V was cut by 4 bases and J by 6 bases, with 5 bases left in between. The germline V gene encodes CDR1 MDHEN and CDR2 SYDVKM. The length of the CDR3 is 11 residues. The CDR3 DNA sequence: TGTGCCAGCAGTTCCTGGGATACGCAGTATTTT. This gives the protein CASSSWDTQYF.

The chain is built from TRBV4-2 and TRBJ1-1; 8 bases line up with TRBD1. V trimming: 2 bases; J trimming: 2 bases; junction bases outside the gene matches: 7. Germline-derived CDR1 and CDR2 are LGHNA and YNFKEQ. This CDR3 spans 16 amino acids. CDR3 DNA: TGTGCCAGCAGCCAAACTCGACAGGGGTTCAACACTGAAGCTTTCTTT. Translation gives CASSQTRQGFNTEAFF.

The V gene is TRBV27, the J gene TRBJ1-2, with 8 bases fitting TRBD1. The germline V gene has CDR1 MNHEY and CDR2 SMNVEV (reference sequence). The V and J ends lost 5 bases and 4 bases, in that order; junction bases with no gene match: 9. The CDR3 runs 15 residues. The CDR3 is CASSPWTGMGYGYTF. The CDR3 nucleotides read TGTGCCAGCAGTCCGTGGACAGGGATGGGCTATGGCTACACCTTC.

This clone appeared once. The chain carries TRBV19 and TRBJ2-1; TRBD2 matches 11 bases. Trimming at V came to 4 bases and at J to 0 bases, leaving 14 bases not matched to a gene. Per germline, CDR1 LNHDA and CDR2 SQIVND (reference sequence). The CDR3 loop spans 20 amino acids. The CDR3 region has the DNA TGTGCCAGTAGTACCCCACTAGCGGGAGTAACCGTGAGCTCCTACAATGAGCAGTTCTTC. Amino acid sequence: CASSTPLAGVTVSSYNEQFF.

V usage is TRBV6-6 and J usage is TRBJ2-5, with D perhaps assigned TRBD1 or TRBD2 (5 bases each). CDR1 and CDR2 (germline): MNHNY, SVGAGI (reference sequence). V lost 3 bases and J 9 bases, leaving 8 bases between the germline ends. CDR3 length: 11 residues. DNA of the CDR3: TGTGCCAGCAGTTATACGGGACCCCAGTACTTC. It encodes CASSYTGPQYF.

The chain links TRBV7-9 to TRBJ2-3; 10 nucleotides match TRBD2. The CDR3 length is 17 residues. Germline loops: CDR1 SEHNR, CDR2 FQNEAQ (reference sequence). V was pared by 4 bases and J by 3 bases, with 10 bases of the junction left unmatched. Written as DNA, the CDR3 is TGTGCCAGCAGCTCCACACCGGGACTAGCGCTTACAGATACGCAGTATTTT. Protein product: CASSSTPGLALTDTQYF.

The chain recombines TRBV5-5 with TRBJ2-7; weak D call: TRBD2 (6 bases). This CDR3 is built from 14 residues. Germline values: CDR1 SGHKS, CDR2 YYEKEE (reference sequence). Trimming stripped 0 bases from V and 0 bases from J, with 7 bases between. In DNA, the CDR3 is TGTGCCAGCAGCTTGGCCGGGAGCTCCTACGAGCAGTACTTC. Its protein product is CASSLAGSSYEQYF. The complete variable domain, with remaining parts taken from reference TRBV5-5 and TRBJ2-7, reads DAGVTQSPTHLIKTRGQQVTLRCSPISGHKSVSWYQQVLGQGPQFIFQYYEKEERGRGNFPDRFSARQFPNYSSELNVNALLLGDSALYLCASSLAGSSYEQYFGPGTRLTVT.

This clone has just one count. The chain uses TRBV5-1 and TRBJ2-7; 13 positions match TRBD2. The length of the CDR3 is 15 residues. Germline V gene data show CDR1 as SGHRS and CDR2 as YFSETQ. The J segment lost 4 bases and the V segment lost 5 bases, leaving 6 bases of the junction unmatched. The CDR3: CASRRTSGSTYEQYF. As DNA, the CDR3 is TGCGCCAGCAGACGGACTAGCGGGAGTACGTACGAGCAGTACTTC.